Included here is one T cell receptor (beta chain) sequence, with context. This receptor's antigen is unknown. Base qualities are missing; no much larger clone stands one base away. TCRbeta CDR3 regions were amplified from genomic DNA by means of the immunoSEQ Assay, a bias-controlled multiplex PCR. The original pipeline was this. The number of nucleated cells in each sample was estimated from the amplification of reference gene primers within the assay. To quantify the absolute abundance of each unique TCRbeta CDR3 rearrangement, sequence reads were collapsed and filtered. For each sample, productive Simpson clonality was calculated by taking the square root of Simpson's diversity index across productive rearrangements. Held by TCRdb, this immuneACCESS table contains in-frame sequences only and omits some clones. Under half of the omission traces to an unresolved V gene where checked; the cause of the rest is unknown. V, J and clone size were drawn from that table, and D and trimming were deduced from the DNA. The table for this sample lists around 150,000 clones; 89% of them were counted only once. About 3% of the sample belongs to the ten largest clones.

Collaborating institutions collected whole blood in K2EDTA tubes following their own protocols. For TCRbeta analysis, collaborators shipped samples as frozen whole blood, isolated PBMCs, or DNA extracted from either of those sample types. This record comes from a study of blood T cell repertoires in COVID-19 (dated by TCRdb to the early 2020s). About the investigation overall: The collaborator samples originated in the United States, Italy and Spain and spanned the acute and convalescent phases of COVID-19. A freely available public database, intended as a resource for researchers studying the immune response to SARS-CoV-2, is where the repertoires were released. The samples were drawn from the first 160 participants of the ongoing ImmuneRACE study and from some 1,300 subjects provided by 6 global collaborators. The prospective study material was composed of cDNA or gDNA derived from T cells, B-cell-depleted T cells, or PBMCs. Sample metadata almost always included a de-identified subject ID, COVID-19 status, age in years and sex. HLA class I and class II types, where available, came from metadata supplied by the sample provider rather than from assay-based typing. The dataset comprised deeply sampled blood TCRbeta repertoires from subjects exposed to, actively infected with, or recovered from COVID-19.

What the study reported, not specific to this receptor: The quantity of clinical and demographic metadata differed by source and by participant and was supplied without curation.

Trimming accounts for 9 bases at V and 6 bases at J, while the number of junction bases matched to no gene is 5. From the cysteine up to the phenylalanine, the CDR3 has a length of 14 residues. Only the CDR3 part of the read is kept: 42 bases, read in frame from the first base. The source is a man between 60 and 70 years old with acute or convalescent COVID-19. Sequences were obtained from peripheral blood. The rearranged chain carries TRBV23-1 and TRBJ2-1, with TRBD2 matching 13 junction bases. TRBV23-1 is treated as an ORF (open reading frame) with a function not yet certain. The DNA sequence is as follows: TGCGCCAGGACCGGACTAGCGGGGGTCAATGAGCAGTTCTTC. Translated, it gives CARTGLAGVNEQFF.